Below are 24 T cell receptor beta chains sequenced from a single sample in a study of blood T cell repertoires in COVID-19. Here immunoSEQ multiplex PCR was the method, and the copy in TCRdb shows in-frame clones only, minus some. Among 55,000 to 90,000 clones listed, roughly 86% were seen once. The sample comprised peripheral blood. Receptor source: a man between 70 and 80 years old with active COVID-19.

This sequence joins TRBV5-4 and TRBJ2-2; TRBD2 agrees at 9 bases. V lost 0 bases to trimming and J lost 3 bases; unmatched junction nucleotides: 0. This CDR3 region has 15 residues. Germline values: CDR1 SGHNT, CDR2 YYREEE (reference sequence). DNA for the CDR3: TGTGCCAGCAGCTTGGGACTAGCGGACACCGGGGAGCTGTTTTTT. Protein: CASSLGLADTGELFF.

This clone was counted a single time. The rearrangement links TRBV5-4 to TRBJ2-3, with TRBD2 identical over 7 bases. Germline lookup yields CDR1 SGHNT and CDR2 YYREEE (reference sequence). CDR3 length: 15 amino acids. The trim removed 4 bases at V and 1 base at J, leaving 6 bases unmatched. CDR3 protein: CASSPMGGGTDTQYF. For the CDR3, the DNA is TGTGCCAGCAGCCCCATGGGGGGGGGCACAGATACGCAGTATTTT. Together with reference TRBV5-4 and TRBJ2-3, the CDR3 gives the full variable domain: ETGVTQSPTHLIKTRGQQVTLRCSSQSGHNTVSWYQQALGQGPQFIFQYYREEENGRGNFPPRFSGLQFPNYSSELNVNALELDDSALYLCASSPMGGGTDTQYFGPGTRLTVL.

The chain uses TRBV5-1 and TRBJ2-2; 9 nucleotides align to TRBD2. CDR3 length equals 16 residues. J was trimmed by 4 bases and V by 0 bases; bases with no gene match: 4. Germline V gene sequence: CDR1 SGHRS, CDR2 YFSETQ. The CDR3 is CASSLVASGTTGELFF. CDR3 in DNA: TGCGCCAGCAGCTTGGTCGCTAGCGGGACCACCGGGGAGCTGTTTTTT.

This clone was detected once. The chain combines TRBV5-4 with TRBJ2-1; TRBD1 matches 8 bases. The germline CDR1 and CDR2 sequences are SGHNT and YYREEE (reference sequence). Trimming removed 6 bases from V and 3 bases from J; junction bases left unmatched: 5. The CDR3 is made up of 14 amino acids. The DNA of the CDR3 is TGTGCCAGCAAGACAGGGGCCAACTACAATGAGCAGTTCTTC. Its protein is CASKTGANYNEQFF.

This chain uses TRBV19 with TRBJ2-1, with TRBD2 matching 11 bases. Losses at the gene ends were 4 bases for V and 9 bases for J; bases not matched to a gene: 8. Germline values: CDR1 LNHDA, CDR2 SQIVND (reference sequence). This CDR3 comprises 15 residues. The CDR3 DNA reads as TGTGCCAGTAGTAGTGTAGCGGGAGGGCGGGGTGAGCAGTTCTTC. Protein product: CASSSVAGGRGEQFF.

CDR3 nucleotides: TGTGCCAGCAGCTCCAGGACAGGGACCTACGAGCAGTACTTC. It specifies CASSSRTGTYEQYF. The rearrangement uses TRBV7-9 and TRBJ2-7, with 8 bases matching TRBD1. The length of the CDR3 is 14 residues. V trimming: 4 bases; J trimming: 2 bases; junction bases outside the gene matches: 4. Germline V gene data show CDR1 as SEHNR and CDR2 as FQNEAQ (reference sequence).

To note about this clone: At one end the junction does not follow the germline gene, possibly because of a read error. This chain joins TRBV7-7 and TRBJ1-3, with D perhaps TRBD1 (5 bases). The CDR3 spans 15 residues. Germline assignment: CDR1 SSHAT and CDR2 FNYEAQ (reference sequence). CDR3: CASSLGANSGSTIYF. In DNA, the CDR3 is TGTGCTAGCAGCTTAGGGGCCAACTCTGGAAGCACCATATATTTT.

The J gene is TRBJ2-3, the V gene TRBV3-1 (or the pseudogene TRBV3-2); 9 bases align to TRBD2. CDR1 LGHDT and CDR2 YNNKEL come from the germline V gene (reference sequence). CDR3 length: 17 residues. V was clipped by 0 bases and J by 5 bases; unmatched bases: 9. DNA for the CDR3: TGTGCCAGCAGCCAAGATAGGGGGACTAGCTTTGTAGATACGCAGTATTTT. Translation gives CASSQDRGTSFVDTQYF.

The rearrangement uses TRBV24-1 and TRBJ2-1, with 10 bases aligning to TRBD1. V lost 4 bases, J lost 4 bases, and 6 bases stayed unmatched. In germline, CDR1 is KGHDR, CDR2 SFDVKD. CDR3 length: 16 residues. CDR3 sequence: CATSDPGQGGYNEQFF. DNA for the CDR3: TGTGCCACCAGTGACCCCGGACAGGGGGGTTACAATGAGCAGTTCTTC.

This chain joins TRBV28 and TRBJ2-1, with TRBD1 matching over 7 bases. Germline V gives CDR1 MDHEN, CDR2 SYDVKM. V lost 5 bases and J lost 10; bases outside the gene matches: 8. The CDR3 runs 13 residues. CDR3 in DNA: TGTGCCAGCAGTCCCCCGGGACAGCGGGAGCAGTTCTTC. It codes for CASSPPGQREQFF.

The genes are TRBV7-2 and TRBJ1-6, with D maybe TRBD1 (5 bases). Trimming took 5 bases from V and 5 from J, leaving 16 bases between them. The CDR3 loop spans 16 amino acids. The germline V gene has CDR1 SGHTA and CDR2 FQGNSA. The CDR3 protein is CASSPNGGGNNSPLHF. The CDR3 DNA is TGTGCCAGCAGCCCCAACGGGGGGGGGAATAATTCACCCCTCCACTTT.

The J gene is TRBJ2-3, the V gene TRBV4-2, with 10 positions matching TRBD1. CDR1 and CDR2 (germline): LGHNA, YNFKEQ. The length of the CDR3 is 17 residues. V dropped 2 bases and J dropped 5; count of bases not matched to a gene: 10. The CDR3 loop reads CASSQPRTGGVRDTQYF. CDR3 sequence (DNA): TGTGCCAGCAGCCAACCCCGGACAGGGGGGGTAAGAGATACGCAGTATTTT.

This clone was seen a single time. The junction and the germline gene differ at one end; a read error may be behind it. Other nucleotide sequences from this sample produce the same CDR3. V is TRBV5-1 and J is TRBJ2-4, with D possibly TRBD2 on 6 matching bases. This CDR3 comprises 17 residues. Germline CDR1 and CDR2: SGHRS and YFSETQ. The CDR3 coding sequence is TGCGCCAGTAGCTTGGTGGGGGGAGGCCTAGCCAAAAACATTCAGTACTTC. This translates into CASSLVGGGLAKNIQYF. Drawing the rest from reference TRBV5-1 and TRBJ2-4, the complete variable domain is KAGVTQTPRYLIKTRGQQVTLSCSPISGHRSVSWYQQTPGQGLQFLFEYFSETQRNKGNFPGRFSGRQFSNSRSEMNVSTLELGDSALYLCASSLVGGGLAKNIQYFGAGTRLSVL.

This rearrangement joins TRBV12-3 or TRBV12-4 to TRBJ2-5, with 7 bases aligning to TRBD2. V dropped 5 bases and J dropped 10; count of bases not matched to a gene: 10. The CDR3 runs 13 residues. This CDR3 reads CASSLQDPGGQYF. CDR3 nucleotides: TGTGCCAGCAGTCTCCAGGACCCGGGGGGCCAGTACTTC.

The chain uses TRBV28 and TRBJ2-5, with a tentative D call TRBD2 (5 bases). Germline CDR1 is MDHEN and CDR2 is SYDVKM. The CDR3 length is 14 residues. V dropped 2 bases and J dropped 4 bases, with 11 bases sitting between them. The CDR3 DNA reads as TGTGCCAGCAGTTTACTCCGGGGTAGAGAGACCCAGTACTTC. Protein product: CASSLLRGRETQYF.

The chain carries TRBV18 and TRBJ1-6; 7 nucleotides agree with TRBD1. V lost 6 bases, J lost 6 bases, and 8 bases stayed unmatched. This CDR3 has 15 residues. Germline CDR1 and CDR2: KGHSH and LQKENI. In DNA, the CDR3 is TGTGCCAGCTCCCCCGGGACAGACCTTAATTCACCCCTCCACTTT. This gives the protein CASSPGTDLNSPLHF.

The rearrangement joins TRBV11-3 to TRBJ2-1; 10 nucleotides align to TRBD2. The CDR3 has 14 amino acids. With V trimmed by 4 bases and J by 7 bases, 4 bases remained unmatched. Germline CDR1 and CDR2: SGHNT and YENEEA. This CDR3 reads CASSSSGRGNEQFF. Written as DNA, the CDR3 is TGTGCCAGCAGCTCGAGCGGGAGGGGAAATGAGCAGTTCTTC.

This chain links TRBV11-2 with TRBJ2-6, with TRBD2 identical over 9 bases. The CDR3 totals 19 residues. The V gene's germline CDR1 is SGHAT and CDR2 FQNNGV. Trimming removed 5 bases from V and 2 bases from J; junction bases left unmatched: 13. CDR3 residues: CASSPRGGGRATGANVLTF. The CDR3 region has the DNA TGTGCCAGCAGCCCCAGGGGTGGCGGGAGGGCGACTGGGGCCAACGTCCTGACTTTC. Based on the CDR3 plus reference TRBV11-2 and TRBJ2-6, the full variable domain is EAGVAQSPRYKIIEKRQSVAFWCNPISGHATLYWYQQILGQGPKLLIQFQNNGVVDDSQLPKDRFSAERLKGVDSTLKIQPAKLEDSAVYLCASSPRGGGRATGANVLTFGAGSRLTVL.

The V and J genes are TRBV14 and TRBJ2-7, with D tentatively TRBD1 (6 bases). The germline gives CDR1 SGHDN, CDR2 FVKESK. This CDR3 comprises 14 residues. V lost 3 bases, J lost 7 bases, and 16 bases lay in between. The CDR3 region has the DNA TGTGCCAGCAGCCAGGGTGGGGGCGCGAGGGAGCAGTACTTC. Amino acids: CASSQGGGAREQYF.

CDR3 loop: CASSLAPGLAGEQYF. The DNA of the CDR3 is TGTGCCAGCAGCTTAGCTCCCGGACTAGCGGGGGAGCAGTACTTC. The J gene is TRBJ2-7, the V gene TRBV7-2; 12 bases fit TRBD2. Germline trimming cut 0 bases from V and 7 bases from J; bases unmatched to any gene: 4. Germline CDR1 SGHTA, CDR2 FQGNSA. The CDR3 is made up of 15 amino acids.

The CDR3 DNA follows: TGTGCCAGCAGCTTTTCCAGGGGGCCGCCCATGAACACTGAAGCTTTCTTT. Translated, it gives CASSFSRGPPMNTEAFF. The chain couples TRBV5-6 to TRBJ1-1, with 8 positions matching TRBD1. CDR1 and CDR2 from the germline V gene are SGHDT and YYEEEE. J lost 0 bases, V lost 2 bases, and 9 bases had no gene match. This CDR3 has 17 residues. Using reference TRBV5-6 and TRBJ1-1 for the parts outside the CDR3, the full variable domain is DAGVTQSPTHLIKTRGQQVTLRCSPKSGHDTVSWYQQALGQGPQFIFQYYEEEERQRGNFPDRFSGHQFPNYSSELNVNALLLGDSALYLCASSFSRGPPMNTEAFFGQGTRLTVV.

The chain recombines TRBV19 with TRBJ1-3; 8 bases match TRBD1. Germline values: CDR1 LNHDA, CDR2 SQIVND (reference sequence). This CDR3 spans 14 amino acids. V lost 6 bases to trimming and J lost 4 bases; unmatched junction nucleotides: 5. For the CDR3, the DNA is TGTGCCAGTAGACCGGACAGGGTGGGAAACACCATATATTTT. Protein: CASRPDRVGNTIYF.

The genes are TRBV20-1 and TRBJ2-5; 10 bases align to TRBD2. CDR3 length: 15 residues. V lost 6 bases to trimming and J lost 5 bases; unmatched junction nucleotides: 12. Per germline, CDR1 DFQATT and CDR2 SNEGSKA (reference sequence). The CDR3: CSASPLAGVGETQYF. The DNA for the CDR3 is TGCAGTGCCAGTCCCCTAGCGGGAGTTGGGGAGACCCAGTACTTC.

The chain's CDR3 is CASNPFGDRAYEQYF. CDR3 DNA: TGTGCCAGCAACCCTTTTGGGGACAGAGCCTACGAGCAGTACTTC. V gene TRBV2 combines with J gene TRBJ2-7, with 7 bases lining up with TRBD1. With 7 bases clipped from V and 2 bases from J, the junction kept 11 bases outside the gene matches. The CDR3 sequence is 15 residues long. The germline CDR1 and CDR2 sequences are SNHLY and FYNNEI.